This TCR beta chain was sequenced in a study of metastatic and nonmetastatic thyroid tumors. Study-wide points: Across blood and tumor, TCR beta diversity in malignant thyroid tumors was reportedly significantly higher than in benign nodules.

This clone came up many times. As yet, its antigen is unknown. TCRdb re-clonotyped the PCR reads through MiXCR. The sample includes fewer than 35,000 clones, roughly 29% seen only once; the top ten take 25% to 35%. Trimming at V came to 3 bases and at J to 5 bases, leaving 8 bases not matched to a gene. Germline assignment: CDR1 SGHKS and CDR2 YYEKEE (reference sequence). The CDR3 loop spans 15 amino acids. Each patient went into thyroid surgery without having received any treatment. The TCR originated in a female donor with papillary thyroid cancer or a benign thyroid nodule (not recorded which). Some clones in this sample may be carry-over from other donors' samples. This chain connects TRBV5-5 to TRBJ1-1; the match to TRBD1 covers 9 bases. Source material: blood. The CDR3 region is CASSSTGQGLTEAFF. The CDR3 coding sequence is TGTGCCAGCAGCTCAACAGGACAGGGGTTAACTGAAGCTTTCTTT.